The sequence of this T cell receptor beta chain was determined in a study of identifying expanded T cells in peripheral blood. No infections or other immune events were documented during collection. In regard to this clone: As yet, its antigen is unknown.

The protocol was immunoSEQ multiplex PCR, while the TCRdb copy is restricted to in-frame clones and leaves out a portion. Here the sample spans about 130,000 clones, around nine tenths being singletons. Trimming took off 0 bases at V and 4 bases at J, with 15 bases between the two ends. Germline V gives CDR1 MNHNS, CDR2 SASEGT. CDR3 size: 16 residues. Findings and limits, study-wide: Approximately 1.1 clones differed between technical replicates, versus about 15 and 19 over time. Clone count variance between roughly 2-week samples rose with total template count.

The rearrangement uses TRBV6-1 and TRBJ1-2; a weak D match, TRBD1 (6 bases). The sample was blood. The clonotype originates from a person between 18 and 69 years old in good health. The DNA for the CDR3 is TGTGCCAGCAGTGAAGCGCTCACAGGGAACGCCTATGGCTACACCTTC. The encoded protein is CASSEALTGNAYGYTF.